These 17 T cell receptor beta chains were sequenced from one sample in a study of blood T cell repertoires in COVID-19. Clones were read by immunoSEQ multiplex PCR, and TCRdb kept only the in-frame ones, dropping some. The profile shows nearly 200,000 clones, approximately 84% of them singletons. Sequenced: peripheral blood. The receptors derive from a human donor with acute or convalescent COVID-19. The donor label of this sample is uncertain.

The chain links TRBV5-4 to TRBJ2-3, with 7 bases matching TRBD2. V was clipped by 0 bases and J by 5 bases; unmatched bases: 6. The CDR3 consists of 15 residues. CDR1 is SGHNT, CDR2 YYREEE, per germline (reference sequence). Here the CDR3 reads CASSLGTGRLDTQYF. CDR3 nucleotide sequence: TGTGCCAGCAGCTTGGGGACCGGGAGGCTAGATACGCAGTATTTT.

The CDR3 region has the DNA TGCGCCAGCAGCCGTCAGACGAACACCGGGGAGCTGTTTTTT. It encodes CASSRQTNTGELFF. The rearrangement uses TRBV5-1 and TRBJ2-2; D gene uncertain. CDR3 length: 14 amino acids. Trimming removed 4 bases at V and 0 bases at J, with 7 bases between. From germline, CDR1 is SGHRS and CDR2 YFSETQ.

This clone has just a few counts. This chain joins TRBV9 and TRBJ1-3; no clear D. The CDR3 covers 15 residues. V lost 4 bases and J 1 base, leaving 12 bases between the germline ends. Germline CDR1 is SGDLS and CDR2 is YYNGEE. DNA of the CDR3: TGTGCCAGCAGCTCCCTGGGAGAGTCTGGAAACACCATATATTTT. Its translation is CASSSLGESGNTIYF.

The chain uses TRBV28 and TRBJ1-4; 7 positions agree with TRBD1. Germline V gene lookup returns CDR1 MDHEN and CDR2 SYDVKM. The CDR3 loop spans 16 amino acids. V trimming: 6 bases; J trimming: 1 base; junction bases outside the gene matches: 8. The CDR3 coding sequence is TGTGCCAGCAGGAGACTCGGGACAGTAACTAATGAAAAACTGTTTTTT. Translating it yields CASRRLGTVTNEKLFF.

The rearrangement uses TRBV27 and TRBJ1-6, with D tentatively TRBD1 (6 bases). In germline, CDR1 is MNHEY, CDR2 SMNVEV (reference sequence). Between the trimmed V and J ends, which lost 7 bases and 5 bases, there was a span of 12 bases. CDR3 length equals 14 residues. The chain's CDR3 is CASKPRDNNSPLHF. The CDR3 DNA sequence: TGTGCCAGCAAACCCCGGGACAATAATTCACCCCTCCACTTT.

The rearrangement links TRBV11-2 to TRBJ2-7, with 14 bases identical to TRBD2. This CDR3 region has 14 residues. The germline CDR1 and CDR2 sequences are SGHAT and FQNNGV. V lost 5 bases, J lost 6 bases, and 3 bases stayed unmatched. The CDR3 sequence: CASSPGLAGVEQYF. As DNA, the CDR3 is TGTGCCAGCAGCCCGGGACTAGCGGGAGTCGAGCAGTACTTC.

Regarding this clone: Germline is not matched at one junction end, which may reflect a read error. V is TRBV3-1 (or the pseudogene TRBV3-2) and J is TRBJ2-1; D is possibly TRBD2 (6 bases). This CDR3 comprises 14 residues. CDR1 and CDR2 from the germline V gene are LGHDT and YNNKEL (reference sequence). The CDR3, as DNA: TGTGCCAGCAGCCAAGATGGGACTTACAGTGAGCAGTTCTTC. Its translation: CASSQDGTYSEQFF.

This clone was recorded only once. This chain joins TRBV9 and TRBJ2-1, with 8 bases matching TRBD2. From germline, CDR1 is SGDLS and CDR2 YYNGEE. V shed 4 bases, J shed 1 base, and the junction held 4 bases outside the gene matches. CDR3 length: 15 amino acids. Here the CDR3 reads CASSPRLASYNEQFF. The CDR3 region has the DNA TGTGCCAGCAGCCCCCGACTAGCGTCCTACAATGAGCAGTTCTTC.

The rearrangement links TRBV19 to TRBJ2-3; 7 positions agree with TRBD1. V lost 5 bases to trimming and J lost 2 bases; unmatched junction nucleotides: 7. Per germline, CDR1 LNHDA and CDR2 SQIVND (reference sequence). There are 15 residues in the CDR3. The DNA for the CDR3 is TGTGCCAGTAGTGCACGGGACAGAGACACAGATACGCAGTATTTT. Translation gives CASSARDRDTDTQYF.

This rearrangement joins TRBV19 to TRBJ2-7; TRBD1 aligns across 11 bases. The CDR3 has 15 amino acids. The trim removed 4 bases at V and 5 bases at J, leaving 7 bases unmatched. In germline, CDR1 is LNHDA, CDR2 SQIVND (reference sequence). The CDR3 DNA is TGTGCCAGTAGTACCGGACAGGGGGCGTTTGACGAGCAGTACTTC. It yields the protein CASSTGQGAFDEQYF.

V usage is TRBV29-1 and J usage is TRBJ2-4, with a weak D call TRBD1 (5 bases). Germline V gene sequence: CDR1 SQVTM, CDR2 ANQGSEA. Trimming pared 4 bases from V and 7 bases from J, leaving 11 bases between. The CDR3 length is 12 residues. DNA of the CDR3: TGCAGCGTTGTAGGGGATGGGAACATTCAGTACTTC. Protein sequence: CSVVGDGNIQYF.

V and J are TRBV19 and TRBJ1-5; D gene uncertain. Germline CDR1 reads LNHDA; CDR2 reads SQIVND (reference sequence). V lost 3 bases and J lost 1, with 7 bases in between. The CDR3 is made up of 14 amino acids. CDR3 region: CASSISGSNQPQHF. As DNA, the CDR3 is TGTGCCAGTAGTATCTCAGGAAGCAATCAGCCCCAGCATTTT.

The V and J genes are TRBV7-6 and TRBJ2-5; 8 bases map to TRBD1. CDR3 length: 14 amino acids. V shed 5 bases and J 2 bases; nucleotides not matched to a gene: 4. The germline CDR1 and CDR2 sequences are SGHVS and FNYEAQ. CDR3 DNA: TGTGCCAGCAGCATCGGACAGGGACAAGAGACCCAGTACTTC. Translated: CASSIGQGQETQYF.

This chain joins TRBV6-6 and TRBJ2-7, with 7 positions matching TRBD1. The trim removed 4 bases at V and 1 base at J, leaving 10 bases unmatched. The germline CDR1 and CDR2 sequences are MNHNY and SVGAGI (reference sequence). The length of the CDR3 is 16 residues. The CDR3 sequence is CASSSYDRVGSYEQYF. The DNA for the CDR3 is TGTGCCAGCAGTTCTTACGACAGGGTTGGTTCCTACGAGCAGTACTTC.

In nucleotides, the CDR3 is TGTGCCAGCAGGGGAGGGGTCGGGCCTGGAAACACCATATATTTT. Its translation is CASRGGVGPGNTIYF. The chain couples TRBV27 to TRBJ1-3, with D possibly being TRBD1 (5 bases). V shed 6 bases and J shed 2 bases, with 14 bases lying between them. The CDR3 contains 15 residues. The V gene's germline CDR1 is MNHEY and CDR2 SMNVEV (reference sequence).

DNA of the CDR3: TGTGCCAGCGGACAATTGAACACTGAAGCTTTCTTT. Protein product: CASGQLNTEAFF. J is TRBJ1-1 and V is TRBV3-1 (or the pseudogene TRBV3-2); the D gene is possibly TRBD1 (5 bases). Trimming removed 8 bases from V and 0 bases from J, with 7 bases in between. Germline V gene lookup returns CDR1 LGHDT and CDR2 YNNKEL (reference sequence). The CDR3 runs to 12 residues.

The chain carries TRBV18 and TRBJ2-3; D gene unclear. V was cut by 3 bases and J by 2 bases, with 6 bases left in between. Germline lookup yields CDR1 KGHSH and CDR2 LQKENI. The CDR3 runs 13 residues. The CDR3 DNA reads TGTGCCAGCTCACCGACTCTCACAGATACGCAGTATTTT. It is translated as CASSPTLTDTQYF. The full variable domain, completed using reference TRBV18 and TRBJ2-3, is NAGVMQNPRHLVRRRGQEARLRCSPMKGHSHVYWYRQLPEEGLKFMVYLQKENIIDESGMPKERFSAEFPKEGPSILRIQQVVRGDSAAYFCASSPTLTDTQYFGPGTRLTVL.